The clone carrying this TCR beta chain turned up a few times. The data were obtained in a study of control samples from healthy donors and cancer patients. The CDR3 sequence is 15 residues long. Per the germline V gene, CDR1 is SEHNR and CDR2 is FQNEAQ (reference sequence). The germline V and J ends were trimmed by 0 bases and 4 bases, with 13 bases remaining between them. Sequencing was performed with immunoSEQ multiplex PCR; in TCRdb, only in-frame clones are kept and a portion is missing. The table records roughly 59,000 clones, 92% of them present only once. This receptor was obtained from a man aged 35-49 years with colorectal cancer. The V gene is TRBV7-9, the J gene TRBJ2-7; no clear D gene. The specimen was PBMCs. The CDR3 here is CASSLAGSGSYEQYF. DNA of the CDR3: TGTGCCAGCAGCTTAGCAGGGTCCGGATCGTACGAGCAGTACTTC.